A single sample gave rise to the 19 T cell receptor beta chains below, sequenced in a study of cytotoxic CD8 clonotypes in ibrutinib-treated CLL (dated by TCRdb to the early 2020s). The time point label for this specimen denotes: progressive disease on ibrutinib. Receptor amplification or capture employed the immunoSEQ multiplex PCR assay. Drawn from immuneACCESS, this table holds only the in-frame rearrangements with V and J called that TCRdb kept. Clones are partly lost; checked studies trace under half to an unresolved V gene and leave the rest unexplained. Within this sample are 55,000 to 60,000 clones, with roughly 54% of them counted one time only. About 24% of the sample is taken by the ten largest. This material consisted of PBMCs, taken at disease progression, from a patient treated with ibrutinib. These TCRs come from a human donor with chronic lymphocytic leukemia.

The chain combines TRBV6-5 with TRBJ2-1, with 9 bases identical to TRBD1. Germline values: CDR1 MNHEY, CDR2 SVGAGI. Trimming took 8 bases from V and 4 from J; bases not matched to a gene: 9. The CDR3 contains 15 residues. The CDR3 DNA is TGTGCCAGCGGCCGAGACAGGGGGATTTACAATGAGCAGTTCTTC. Its translation: CASGRDRGIYNEQFF.

On this clone itself: The conserved final phenylalanine or tryptophan is absent from the CDR3, which likely points to a read error. It is unclear where the CDR3 begins or ends on the DNA, so no DNA is shown, and the CDR3 is as TCRdb lists it. The chain's CDR3 is CASSQERPGQGSRRSRS. The rearrangement uses TRBV4-1 and TRBJ1-2; the table gives TRBD1 as D, unverified against the DNA. The CDR3 totals 17 residues, both ends included. Germline V gives CDR1 MGHRA, CDR2 YSYEKL.

The CDR3 spells CASSWGQGNTEAFF. CDR3 bases: TGTGCCAGCAGTTGGGGACAGGGGAACACTGAAGCTTTCTTT. The chain carries TRBV7-9 and TRBJ1-1; 9 bases are shared with TRBD1. V lost 6 bases and J lost 1; bases outside the gene matches: 3. Per germline, CDR1 SEHNR and CDR2 FQNEAQ (reference sequence). This CDR3 spans 14 amino acids.

The chain combines TRBV11-2 with TRBJ2-1; D not certain. The length of the CDR3 is 15 residues. Germline-derived CDR1 and CDR2 are SGHAT and FQNNGV. Trimming cost V 1 base and J 2 bases, with 9 bases left between them. The CDR3 here is CASSLVLAPYNEQFF. The CDR3 bases are TGTGCCAGCAGCTTAGTTTTAGCACCCTACAATGAGCAGTTCTTC.

This clone was detected once. V gene TRBV6-1 combines with J gene TRBJ2-7; 7 bases map to TRBD1. V lost 1 base and J lost 3; bases outside the gene matches: 12. The CDR3 is 17 amino acids. The germline CDR1 and CDR2 sequences are MNHNS and SASEGT. CDR3 loop: CASSEVYATGSLYEQYF. Written as DNA, the CDR3 is TGTGCCAGCAGTGAAGTTTACGCGACAGGGTCCCTCTACGAGCAGTACTTC.

The gene calls are TRBV7-2 and TRBJ2-7; 9 bases match TRBD1. With 8 bases clipped from V and 3 bases from J, the junction kept 8 bases outside the gene matches. Germline loops: CDR1 SGHTA, CDR2 FQGNSA. There are 14 residues in the CDR3. CDR3 nucleotide sequence: TGTGCCAGCGGGACCAACAGGGGGCTCTACGAGCAGTACTTC. Translating gives CASGTNRGLYEQYF.

V usage is TRBV9 and J usage is TRBJ2-7, with 8 bases lining up with TRBD1. CDR1 SGDLS and CDR2 YYNGEE come from the germline V gene. V was clipped by 4 bases and J by 5 bases; unmatched bases: 5. CDR3 length: 13 residues. CDR3 sequence (DNA): TGTGCCAGCAGCTTCGGACAGGGCAACGAGCAGTACTTC. Translating gives CASSFGQGNEQYF.

The chain combines TRBV28 with TRBJ1-1, with D unclear. CDR3 length: 12 amino acids. Trimming took 6 bases from V and 0 from J, leaving 5 bases between them. Germline CDR1 reads MDHEN; CDR2 reads SYDVKM. The CDR3 sequence: CASSLVNTEAFF. The CDR3 region has the DNA TGTGCCAGCAGCCTAGTGAACACTGAAGCTTTCTTT.

This chain links TRBV10-3 with TRBJ1-1; perhaps TRBD1 as D (6 bases). CDR1 is ENHRY, CDR2 SYGVKD, per germline. The CDR3 has 14 amino acids. V was shortened by 6 bases and J by 0 bases, with 11 bases between the two germline ends. CDR3 in amino acids: CAISRQALNTEAFF. CDR3 nucleotide sequence: TGTGCCATCAGCCGACAGGCACTGAACACTGAAGCTTTCTTT.

The chain employs TRBV28 and TRBJ2-1, with TRBD1 as a possible D gene (6 bases). The CDR3 extends over 14 amino acids. Germline CDR1 is MDHEN and CDR2 is SYDVKM. V shed 1 base and J shed 4 bases, with 8 bases lying between them. The CDR3 spells CASSLLTGYNEQFF. For the CDR3, the DNA is TGTGCCAGCAGTTTATTAACAGGGTACAATGAGCAGTTCTTC.

This clone has just a few counts. This chain uses TRBV19 with TRBJ1-2; TRBD1 might be the D (6 bases). Germline V gives CDR1 LNHDA, CDR2 SQIVND (reference sequence). The CDR3 sequence is 15 residues long. Trimming pared 1 base from V and 1 base from J, leaving 10 bases between. CDR3 amino acids: CASSIAGTYNYGYTF. CDR3 nucleotide sequence: TGTGCCAGTAGTATAGCGGGGACATATAACTATGGCTACACCTTC. Variable domain in full (rest from reference TRBV19 and TRBJ1-2): DGGITQSPKYLFRKEGQNVTLSCEQNLNHDAMYWYRQDPGQGLRLIYYSQIVNDFQKGDIAEGYSVSREKKESFPLTVTSAQKNPTAFYLCASSIAGTYNYGYTFGSGTRLTVV.

The V and J genes are TRBV4-3 and TRBJ1-2; no clear D. CDR3 length: 15 amino acids. V lost 2 bases to trimming and J lost 0 bases, with 10 bases between them. CDR1 and CDR2 (germline): LGHNA, YSLEER. Written as DNA, the CDR3 is TGCGCCAGCAGCCAACATACAGTAACTAACTATGGCTACACCTTC. Protein product: CASSQHTVTNYGYTF.

This sequence joins TRBV2 and TRBJ2-1; D possibly corresponds to TRBD1 (5 bases). Germline CDR1 is SNHLY and CDR2 is FYNNEI. The CDR3 has 14 amino acids. V was trimmed by 10 bases and J by 3 bases, leaving 16 bases between them. CDR3 region: CATDTGTVYNEQFF. The CDR3, as DNA: TGTGCCACCGATACAGGTACCGTCTACAATGAGCAGTTCTTC. The full variable domain, rest sourced from reference TRBV2 and TRBJ2-1, is EPEVTQTPSHQVTQMGQEVILRCVPISNHLYFYWYRQILGQKVEFLVSFYNNEISEKSEIFDDQFSVERPDGSNFTLKIRSTKLEDSAMYFCATDTGTVYNEQFFGPGTRLTVL.

This clone was detected only once. V usage is TRBV9 and J usage is TRBJ2-2, with D perhaps given as TRBD1 or TRBD2 (5 bases each). Trimming pared 0 bases from V and 7 bases from J, leaving 16 bases between. The CDR3 has 16 amino acids. The germline V gene encodes CDR1 SGDLS and CDR2 YYNGEE. Written as DNA, the CDR3 is TGTGCCAGCAGCGTAGTTGGGGGTAGCGCACACGGGGAGCTGTTTTTT. Translated: CASSVVGGSAHGELFF. Together with reference TRBV9 and TRBJ2-2, the CDR3 gives the full variable domain: DSGVTQTPKHLITATGQRVTLRCSPRSGDLSVYWYQQSLDQGLQFLIQYYNGEERAKGNILERFSAQQFPDLHSELNLSSLELGDSALYFCASSVVGGSAHGELFFGEGSRLTVL.

This clone was seen a handful of times. The chain uses TRBV19 and TRBJ2-1, with D unresolved. The germline CDR1 and CDR2 sequences are LNHDA and SQIVND (reference sequence). Deletions cut 1 base from V and 2 bases from J, with 6 bases between. The CDR3 is made up of 14 amino acids. CDR3 amino acids: CASSIVTAYNEQFF. Written as DNA, the CDR3 is TGTGCCAGTAGTATAGTCACAGCCTACAATGAGCAGTTCTTC.

This chain uses TRBV5-1 with TRBJ1-6, with 8 nucleotides matching TRBD1. The CDR3 extends over 14 amino acids. With 8 bases clipped from V and 9 bases from J, the junction kept 10 bases outside the gene matches. Germline CDR1 SGHRS, CDR2 YFSETQ. In DNA, the CDR3 is TGCGCCAGTAAACAGGGGGAGGCCTTTTCACCCCTCCACTTT. Translating it yields CASKQGEAFSPLHF.

The chain recombines TRBV28 with TRBJ1-5, with a possible D match to TRBD1 (6 bases). The CDR3 extends over 15 amino acids. Looked up from germline, CDR1 is MDHEN and CDR2 is SYDVKM. The V and J ends lost 6 bases and 0 bases respectively, with 12 bases between them. The CDR3 region is CASRQTGGSNQPQHF. The CDR3 region has the DNA TGTGCCAGCAGGCAGACAGGAGGTAGCAATCAGCCCCAGCATTTT.

The CDR3 nucleotides read TGTGCCAGCGCGGGACAGTCCTCTGGAAACACCATATATTTT. Its protein is CASAGQSSGNTIYF. The chain is built from TRBV2 and TRBJ1-3; 7 bases match TRBD1. V lost 8 bases and J lost 0; bases outside the gene matches: 4. Germline-derived CDR1 and CDR2 are SNHLY and FYNNEI. The CDR3 length is 14 residues.

This chain uses TRBV6-5 with TRBJ1-3; the D is unclear. V was pared by 5 bases and J by 14 bases, with 16 bases between. Germline V gene sequence: CDR1 MNHEY, CDR2 SVGAGI. This CDR3 is 12 amino acids long. The CDR3 reads CASSEGGRTLYF. CDR3 nucleotides: TGTGCCAGCAGTGAGGGCGGTCGAACCTTATATTTT.